This TCR beta chain was recovered during a study of fetal regulatory T cell absence and autoimmunity (dated 2017 in TCRdb). General notes on the study: Autoimmunity of the exocrine pancreas was seen in the IPEX patients even though clinical diabetes was absent.

For repertoire sequencing, genomic DNA was processed from frozen pancreas tissue. The DNeasy Blood and Tissue Kit was used to extract roughly 2-3.1 ug of genomic DNA from either umbilical cord blood or frozen pancreas. On the immunoSEQ human TCRbeta survey platform, a two-step multiplex PCR amplified and barcoded the TCRbeta CDR3 regions. Libraries were sequenced on Illumina instruments, with IgH sequenced in parallel from the same samples. The source study handled its data this way. To remove PCR and sequencing errors, raw reads were filtered against IMGT V, D, J definitions and grouped with a nearest-neighbor algorithm. Clones were defined by identical nucleotide sequence; differential abundance between tissues used per-clone Fisher exact tests with pFDR threshold p<0.01. Clones with frequencies too low for statistical inference were excluded by a minimum inclusion filter of 10 in either sample. The immunoSEQ Analyzer was used for pairwise clonal comparisons, and IMGT tools were used to assess gene family usage. This is the immuneACCESS table as TCRdb keeps it, with only in-frame sequences that have V and J called. A part of the clones is gone; compared with another copy, unresolved V genes explain less than half, and the rest is unexplained. That table furnishes V, J and clone size, whereas the DNA furnished D and trimming. Here the sample has about 95,000 clones; about 78% occur a single time. The ten largest clones capture 1.5% to 2% of the sample.

The CDR1 and CDR2 encoded by the germline V gene are SGHNT and YENEEA. From cysteine to phenylalanine, the CDR3 is 14 amino acids long. Only the CDR3 DNA stays, 42 bases, in frame from base 1. Deletion took 5 bases off V and 0 bases off J, with a span of 11 bases between the germline ends. Overall study results and their limits: Compared with cord blood, the pancreas TCR compartment showed significant oligoclonal enrichment, and some top clones were enriched more than 100-fold. The oligoclonal enrichment was interpreted as support for antigen-driven autoimmunity in the pancreas before birth in IPEX syndrome. Cord blood and pancreas had broadly similar TRB gene family usage, resembling published neonatal and adult repertoires.

Comments on this clone: Its specific antigen is unknown. Base qualities are not provided; no much larger clone lies one nucleotide away.

The sequence derives from a male donor with IPEX syndrome. Source material: pancreas tissue. This chain is built from TRBV11-3 and TRBJ2-7, with the D gene tentatively TRBD1 or TRBD2, based on 7 matching bases in each. The CDR3 protein: CASSGRDSSYEQYF. Read as DNA, the sequence is TGTGCCAGCAGCGGGAGGGACAGCTCCTACGAGCAGTACTTC.